This T cell receptor (beta chain) was obtained from a study of T cells in localized non-small cell lung cancer. General study findings and limits: Clonality of T cells reached its maximum in uninvolved adjacent lung, surpassing tumor. A higher density of T cells in blood coincided with extended overall survival. When the top 100 tumor clones were examined, a median approximately 59 of them also appeared in the adjacent lung, which was paired and uninvolved.

On this clone: Antigen specificity is unknown.

This table comes from immunoSEQ multiplex PCR, and its TCRdb copy is limited to in-frame clones, with some not included. The data show over 15,000 clones, around 81% seen once. CDR1 is SNHLY and CDR2 is FYNNEI in the germline V gene. V was shortened by 7 bases and J by 15 bases, with 22 bases between the two germline ends. The CDR3 loop spans 13 amino acids. This chain uses TRBV2 with TRBJ2-1; D is perhaps TRBD1 or TRBD2 (5 bases each). Specimen: peripheral blood, collected before any cancer treatment. This sequence originates from a female donor of 60 years or more with stage I lung adenocarcinoma. This CDR3 reads CASTPLGDGSTFF. CDR3 sequence (DNA): TGTGCCAGCACTCCCCTGGGGGACGGCAGCACGTTCTTC.